The 10 T cell receptor beta chains below all came from one sample that was sequenced in a study of shared clonotypes between healthy human individuals. Naive CD8 cells lacked CD45RO and underwent positive selection for CCR7, leaving out terminally differentiated effector memory CD45RA+ cells. Some clones are missing from TCRdb's copy, which holds only in-frame ones; the method was immunoSEQ multiplex PCR. The sample holds over 750,000 clones; 95% to 97% are singletons and the top ten take under 0.3%. Sequencing was performed on naive CD8+ T cells sorted from blood. These receptors were collected from a man younger than 40 in good health.

The V call is TRBV9, the J call TRBJ2-7; tentative D call: TRBD2 (5 bases). The CDR3 has 15 residues. V dropped 0 bases and J dropped 2 bases, with 12 bases sitting between them. Germline CDR1 reads SGDLS; CDR2 reads YYNGEE. CDR3 sequence: CASSVGVASTYEQYF. The CDR3 coding sequence is TGTGCCAGCAGCGTAGGGGTAGCGAGTACCTACGAGCAGTACTTC.

This clone was picked up one time. The chain is built from TRBV5-6 and TRBJ2-1; 8 bases are a match to TRBD2. Looked up from germline, CDR1 is SGHDT and CDR2 is YYEEEE. J lost 7 bases, V lost 0 bases, and 9 bases had no gene match. CDR3 size: 16 residues. CDR3 in DNA: TGTGCCAGCAGCTTGGCCGCGGGAGGAGGGGTTAATGAGCAGTTCTTC. Translating it yields CASSLAAGGGVNEQFF.

This rearrangement joins TRBV6-5 to TRBJ2-1; a possible D gene is TRBD2 (6 bases). The CDR3 is made up of 14 amino acids. Trimming took 10 bases from V and 6 from J, leaving 19 bases between them. Per germline, CDR1 MNHEY and CDR2 SVGAGI. CDR3 DNA sequence: TGTGCCACCAAAGTTGCGGGATATTTCAATGAGCAGTTCTTC. This encodes CATKVAGYFNEQFF.

The chain recombines TRBV4-1 with TRBJ1-5; tentatively, D is TRBD1 (5 bases). V lost 0 bases and J 9 bases, leaving 12 bases between the germline ends. Germline CDR1 reads MGHRA; CDR2 reads YSYEKL. The CDR3 is 14 residues long. CDR3 sequence (DNA): TGCGCCAGCAGCCAAGATGTGGGGGTCTGGCCCCAGCATTTT. Amino acids: CASSQDVGVWPQHF.

The genes are TRBV7-9 and TRBJ2-5; 7 bases map to TRBD2. The CDR3 loop spans 14 amino acids. Germline CDR1 SEHNR, CDR2 FQNEAQ (reference sequence). V trimming: 4 bases; J trimming: 1 base; junction bases outside the gene matches: 3. As DNA, the CDR3 is TGTGCCAGCAGCTGGGGGGGGACCCAAGAGACCCAGTACTTC. Protein product: CASSWGGTQETQYF. Combining the CDR3 with reference TRBV7-9 and TRBJ2-5 gives the whole variable domain DTGVSQNPRHKITKRGQNVTFRCDPISEHNRLYWYRQTLGQGPEFLTYFQNEAQLEKSRLLSDRFSAERPKGSFSTLEIQRTEQGDSAMYLCASSWGGTQETQYFGPGTRLLVL.

This chain joins TRBV5-1 and TRBJ2-7; 8 nucleotides agree with TRBD1. Losses at the gene ends were 0 bases for V and 6 bases for J; bases not matched to a gene: 11. This CDR3 is built from 16 residues. Germline loops: CDR1 SGHRS, CDR2 YFSETQ. The CDR3 loop reads CASSLANGDRNLEQYF. CDR3 coding DNA: TGCGCCAGCAGCTTGGCTAATGGGGACAGGAATCTCGAGCAGTACTTC.

This sequence joins TRBV4-1 and TRBJ2-7, with D unresolved. This CDR3 has 13 residues. The germline V and J ends were trimmed by 2 bases and 6 bases, with 11 bases remaining between them. Germline loops: CDR1 MGHRA, CDR2 YSYEKL. The CDR3 nucleotides are TGCGCCAGCAGCCAAAAAAGATCGAGCGAGCAGTACTTC. This codes for CASSQKRSSEQYF.

V and J are TRBV7-8 and TRBJ1-3; possible D gene TRBD1, 6 bases. There are 17 residues in the CDR3. V was trimmed by 1 base and J by 0 bases, leaving 13 bases between them. CDR1 is SGHVS, CDR2 FQNEAQ, per germline. The CDR3 coding sequence is TGTGCCAGCAGCTTAGTGGCTGGGGACATCTCTGGAAACACCATATATTTT. Its translation is CASSLVAGDISGNTIYF.

This clone was observed a handful of times. Other DNA sequences in this specimen translate into the identical CDR3. This rearrangement joins TRBV6-1 to TRBJ2-7; D is unresolved. Trimming stripped 6 bases from V and 2 bases from J, with 5 bases between. CDR1 is MNHNS and CDR2 is SASEGT in the germline V gene. This CDR3 is built from 11 residues. The CDR3 coding sequence is TGTGCCAGCAGCGAAACCTACGAGCAGTACTTC. Its protein product is CASSETYEQYF.

The V gene is TRBV28, the J gene TRBJ2-1, with 12 nucleotides matching TRBD2. V shed 4 bases, J shed 4 bases, and the junction held 5 bases outside the gene matches. In germline, CDR1 is MDHEN, CDR2 SYDVKM. The CDR3 length is 16 residues. CDR3 nucleotide sequence: TGTGCCAGCAGTTCGAGACTAGCGGGAGCTTACAATGAGCAGTTCTTC. Translated: CASSSRLAGAYNEQFF. The entire variable domain, with the rest obtained from reference TRBV28 and TRBJ2-1, is as follows: DVKVTQSSRYLVKRTGEKVFLECVQDMDHENMFWYRQDPGLGLRLIYFSYDVKMKEKGDIPEGYSVSREKKERFSLILESASTNQTSMYLCASSSRLAGAYNEQFFGPGTRLTVL.